The sequence of this TCR beta chain was determined in a study of blood T cell repertoires in COVID-19. The overall study: Samples of COVID-19 (acute and convalescent) were obtained from the United States, Italy and Spain. PBMCs, B-cell-depleted T cells, or T cells provided the cDNA or gDNA that made up the material.

A few counts support this clone. Germline CDR1 is LGHNA and CDR2 is YSLEER. The CDR3 has 14 residues. The junction had 4 bases not matched to a gene; V was cut back by 2 bases and J by 4 bases. Per the original data handling: Amplified reference gene primers provided the basis for estimating nucleated cell counts. Clones were sequenced by immunoSEQ multiplex PCR, and TCRdb holds only the in-frame ones, with some missing. The V and J calls and clone size were taken over from that table, and D and trimming were inferred from the DNA. Altogether around 120,000 clones are present, 70% to 80% being singletons, with the ten largest covering 3.5% to 4.5%.

The J gene is TRBJ1-2, the V gene TRBV4-3; 7 positions match TRBD1. This TCR came from a woman of 80 years or more with acute or convalescent COVID-19. Sequencing was performed on peripheral blood. The CDR3 DNA reads as TGCGCCAGCAGCCAATCGACAGGGACCTATGGCTACACCTTC. It encodes CASSQSTGTYGYTF.